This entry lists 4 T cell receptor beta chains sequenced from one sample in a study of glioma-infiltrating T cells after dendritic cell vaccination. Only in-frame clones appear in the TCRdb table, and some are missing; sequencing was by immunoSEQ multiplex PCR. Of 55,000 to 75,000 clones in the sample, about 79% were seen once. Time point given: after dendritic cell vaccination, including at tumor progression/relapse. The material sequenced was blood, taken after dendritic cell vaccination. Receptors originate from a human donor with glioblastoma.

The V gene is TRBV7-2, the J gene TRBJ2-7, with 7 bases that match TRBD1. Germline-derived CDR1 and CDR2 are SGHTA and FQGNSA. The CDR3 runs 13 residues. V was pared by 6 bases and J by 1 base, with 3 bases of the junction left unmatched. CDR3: CASSWDRSYEQYF. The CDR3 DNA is TGTGCCAGCAGTTGGGACAGATCCTACGAGCAGTACTTC.

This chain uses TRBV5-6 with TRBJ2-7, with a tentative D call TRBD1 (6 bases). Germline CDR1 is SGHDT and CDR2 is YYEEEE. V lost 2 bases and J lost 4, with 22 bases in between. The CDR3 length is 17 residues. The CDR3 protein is CASSFSWRTDVTYEQYF. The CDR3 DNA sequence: TGTGCCAGCAGCTTCTCTTGGAGGACAGACGTTACTTACGAGCAGTACTTC.

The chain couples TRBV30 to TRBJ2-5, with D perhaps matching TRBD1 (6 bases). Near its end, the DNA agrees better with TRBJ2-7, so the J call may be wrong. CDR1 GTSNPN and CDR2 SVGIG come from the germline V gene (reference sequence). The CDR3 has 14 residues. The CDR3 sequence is CAWSVGDTSYEQYF. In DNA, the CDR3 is TGTGCCTGGAGTGTAGGGGACACCTCCTACGAGCAGTACTTC.

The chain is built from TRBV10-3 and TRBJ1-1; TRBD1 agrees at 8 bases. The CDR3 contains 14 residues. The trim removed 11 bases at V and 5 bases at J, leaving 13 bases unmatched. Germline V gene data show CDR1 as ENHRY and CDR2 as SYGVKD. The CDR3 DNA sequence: TGTGCCGCCACCACCCAGGGGGCATATACTGAAGCTTTCTTT. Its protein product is CAATTQGAYTEAFF.